This T cell receptor (beta chain) was identified during a study of tumor-infiltrating lymphocytes in localized non-small cell lung cancer. As to this clone: Antigen specificity is unknown.

Sequencing was performed with immunoSEQ multiplex PCR; in TCRdb, only in-frame clones are kept and a portion is missing. In the table there are around 25,000 clones, around two thirds of which are singletons. General observations from the study: T-cell fraction did not differ between immunotypes IM1 and IM2. Only some patients had TCR sequencing, depending on available tissue.

V shed 1 base and J shed 6 bases, with 12 bases lying between them. This CDR3 has 14 amino acids. CDR1 is SGHVS, CDR2 FQNEAQ, per germline. The chain uses TRBV7-8 and TRBJ1-1, with D unclear. The receptor was isolated from a human donor with non-small cell lung cancer. Sequencing was carried out using lung tumor tissue. The CDR3 reads CASSLDQVVPEAFF. The CDR3 DNA reads as TGTGCCAGCAGCTTAGATCAGGTTGTCCCTGAAGCTTTCTTT.